This T cell receptor (beta chain) was obtained from a study of blood T cell repertoires in COVID-19. Method: immunoSEQ multiplex PCR; TCRdb's copy keeps in-frame clones and lacks some. This sample has about 120,000 clones, with 75% to 90% found just once. Trimming shortened V by 1 base and J by 8 bases, and 17 bases separated the two germline ends. The CDR3 contains 16 residues. The germline V gene encodes CDR1 SGHAT and CDR2 FQNNGV. This chain uses TRBV11-2 with TRBJ1-4; no firm D call. This TCR derives from a man in his sixties or seventies with active or convalescent COVID-19. The sequenced material came from peripheral blood. The CDR3 DNA reads as TGTGCCAGCAGCTTAGTCGAAGGCGGCTATTCAGAAAAACTGTTTTTT. This sequence encodes CASSLVEGGYSEKLFF.